This T cell receptor (beta chain) is drawn from a study of cytomegalovirus exposure and HLA in healthy donors. Whole-study context: Within an early data release were tens of millions of unique TCRs drawn from HLA-typed donors.

The PCR contained 60 Vbeta and 13 Jbeta primers. Assay: immunoSEQ multiplex PCR; the TCRdb copy retains only in-frame clones and omits some. Of approximately 190,000 clones listed, 65% to 85% are singletons. The material sequenced was PBMCs. This receptor was obtained from a man aged 50-59 years in good health and CMV-seronegative.

The CDR3 protein is CASSPPEGGGKNIQYF. CDR3 sequence (DNA): TGTGCCAGCTCACCACCGGAGGGAGGGGGCAAAAACATTCAGTACTTC. V and J are TRBV18 and TRBJ2-4; D possibly corresponds to TRBD2 (7 bases). Looked up from germline, CDR1 is KGHSH and CDR2 is LQKENI. V was clipped by 0 bases and J by 3 bases, with 12 bases between them. The CDR3 loop spans 16 amino acids.